These T cell receptor beta chains were read from a single sample in a study of blood T cell repertoires in COVID-19. Sequencing used immunoSEQ multiplex PCR; TCRdb keeps in-frame clones, though not all of them. This sample has more than 300,000 clones, with nearly 90% found just once. Sequencing was done on a sample of PBMCs or T cells enriched from blood (not recorded which). The origin of the receptors is a woman aged 30 to 39 who had recovered from COVID-19. Both conserved end residues are part of each CDR3. A D gene is named only where the DNA matches it firmly. Where a row states a size, it is once, few, many or the class of an expanded clone; other rows omit it.

abundance	d_gene	v_gene	j_gene	CDR3nt	CDR3aa
NA	NA	TRBV19	TRBJ2-7	TGTGCCAGTAGTATAGGACAGATTTACGAGCAGTACTTC	CASSIGQIYEQYF
NA	NA	TRBV19	TRBJ1-4	TGTGCCAGTAACGGGGACTATGAAAAACTGTTTTTT	CASNGDYEKLFF
NA	TRBD1	TRBV19	TRBJ1-2	TGTGCCAGTAGTATAGAAGACAGGGACCATGGCTACACCTTC	CASSIEDRDHGYTF
NA	NA	TRBV13	TRBJ1-2	TGTGCCAGCAGGGGGCAGGGCCACTATGGCTACACCTTC	CASRGQGHYGYTF
NA	TRBD1	TRBV5-1	TRBJ1-3	TGCGCCAGCAGCCCAAGGGACAGGGGGTCGGCTGGAAACACCATATATTTT	CASSPRDRGSAGNTIYF
NA	NA	TRBV11-2	TRBJ1-5	TGTGCCAGCAGCTACTCGAGTAGCAATCAGCCCCAGCATTTT	CASSYSSSNQPQHF
NA	NA	TRBV11-2	TRBJ2-5	TGTGCCAGCAGCTATTCCAGGGGAGTGGGGGAGACCCAGTACTTC	CASSYSRGVGETQYF
few	NA	TRBV5-1	TRBJ1-6	TGCGCCAGCAGTCCTGAGGGTAATAATTCACCCCTCCACTTT	CASSPEGNNSPLHF
NA	TRBD1	TRBV7-8	TRBJ2-7	TGTGCCAGCAGCTTTCCGGGACAGGCCTACGAGCAGTACTTC	CASSFPGQAYEQYF
NA	NA	TRBV10-3	TRBJ1-1	TGTGCCATCAGTGAGTCGGCCCTTATGAACACTGAAGCTTTCTTT	CAISESALMNTEAFF
NA	NA	TRBV6-2/TRBV6-3	TRBJ2-5	TGTGCCAGCAGTTCCCCCGACGCCAGGGGTTGGCAAGAGACCCAGTACTTC	CASSSPDARGWQETQYF
few	NA	TRBV13	TRBJ2-5	TGTGCCAGCACGTCTACAGGGACGGGAGAGACCCAGTACTTC	CASTSTGTGETQYF
NA	TRBD2	TRBV5-1	TRBJ2-5	TGCGCCAGCAGGAGCGGGACTAGCGGGGGACCCCAAGAGACCCAGTACTTC	CASRSGTSGGPQETQYF
NA	NA	TRBV18	TRBJ1-6	TGTGCCAGCTCACCACTTGAGGGATTGGAGTCACCCCTCCACTTT	CASSPLEGLESPLHF
NA	TRBD1	TRBV5-6	TRBJ1-2	TGTGCCAGCAGCTTGGTGGGACAGGGGGCGTGGGGCTACACCTTC	CASSLVGQGAWGYTF
NA	NA	TRBV6-5	TRBJ1-5	TGTGCCAGCAAAGGAGCCACCAACGGGCCCCAGCATTTT	CASKGATNGPQHF